A single sample gave rise to the 24 T cell receptor beta chains below, sequenced in a study of T cells in Graves' hyperthyroidism and ophthalmopathy. Regions amplified from RNA transcripts were the TCR beta CDR3 regions. The TCR CDR3 was amplified in a first-round RT-PCR using the HTBI primer set. TCRdb re-called the multiplex PCR reads with MiXCR, one entry per CDR3 protein. The table includes around 450,000 distinct CDR3 sequences, about a sixth detected once. The sequencing sample was made of blood. All receptors derive from a young woman with Graves' hyperthyroidism.

This clonotype was seen at least ten times. The V gene is TRBV11-2, the J gene TRBJ2-5, with TRBD1 as a possible D gene (6 bases). The germline CDR1 and CDR2 sequences are SGHAT and FQNNGV. The CDR3 runs 14 residues. V dropped 4 bases and J dropped 5 bases, with 14 bases sitting between them. CDR3 sequence reads: CASSSRWGQETQYF. CDR3 DNA: TGTGCCAGCAGCTCAAGGTGGGGGCAGGAGACCCAGTACTTC. The complete variable domain, with remaining parts taken from reference TRBV11-2 and TRBJ2-5, reads EAGVAQSPRYKIIEKRQSVAFWCNPISGHATLYWYQQILGQGPKLLIQFQNNGVVDDSQLPKDRFSAERLKGVDSTLKIQPAKLEDSAVYLCASSSRWGQETQYFGPGTRLLVL.

This clonotype was seen at least ten times. The chain couples TRBV5-1 to TRBJ1-5; no firm D call. From germline, CDR1 is SGHRS and CDR2 YFSETQ. Trimming took 4 bases from V and 3 from J, leaving 8 bases between them. The CDR3 totals 13 residues. CDR3 DNA: TGCGCCAGCAGCGGGGTCCCCAATCAGCCCCAGCATTTT. It encodes CASSGVPNQPQHF.

This clonotype came up many times. The V gene is TRBV11-2, the J gene TRBJ1-2; D not certain. V was cut by 0 bases and J by 2 bases, with 7 bases left in between. Germline values: CDR1 SGHAT, CDR2 FQNNGV. The length of the CDR3 is 14 residues. The CDR3 DNA follows: TGTGCCAGCAGCTTAGACCAACAGAACTATGGCTACACCTTC. Its translation: CASSLDQQNYGYTF.

This clonotype turned up a few times. The rearrangement uses TRBV6-6 and TRBJ2-7; TRBD2 matches 8 bases. With V trimmed by 1 base and J by 3 bases, 11 bases remained unmatched. Per the germline V gene, CDR1 is MNHNY and CDR2 is SVGAGI (reference sequence). The length of the CDR3 is 17 residues. The CDR3 bases are TGTGCCAGCAGTTACTACTTCTCGGGAGGGCTTGGCTACGAGCAGTACTTC. It is translated as CASSYYFSGGLGYEQYF.

This clonotype was seen repeatedly, ten times or more. The CDR3 bases are TGTGCCAGTAGCCTGTACACCGCCGAACAGCCCCAGCATTTT. Residues: CASSLYTAEQPQHF. This chain joins TRBV19 and TRBJ1-5; D is unclear. Germline V gene data show CDR1 as LNHDA and CDR2 as SQIVND (reference sequence). The CDR3 runs 14 residues. Trimming pared 6 bases from V and 7 bases from J, leaving 16 bases between.

In DNA, the CDR3 is TGTGCCACCGGCGATAGCGGGAGGGCTACAGATACGCAGTATTTT. It codes for CATGDSGRATDTQYF. The rearrangement joins TRBV24-1 to TRBJ2-3; 11 positions match TRBD2. Germline V gives CDR1 KGHDR, CDR2 SFDVKD. The ends lost 9 bases at V and 3 bases at J; junction bases unmatched: 7. CDR3 length equals 15 residues.

V gene TRBV7-2 combines with J gene TRBJ2-7; 7 bases fit TRBD2. V lost 6 bases to trimming and J lost 1 base; unmatched junction nucleotides: 12. The length of the CDR3 is 16 residues. The germline gives CDR1 SGHTA, CDR2 FQGNSA. CDR3 bases: TGTGCCAGCAGTTTACCTTTTGGCGGGGGTTCCTACGAGCAGTACTTC. It encodes CASSLPFGGGSYEQYF.

This sequence joins TRBV6-1 and TRBJ2-4; unclear D gene. The ends were cut back, 6 bases at V and 1 base at J, with 13 bases in the middle. CDR1 and CDR2 (germline): MNHNS, SASEGT. The CDR3 runs to 15 residues. CDR3 DNA: TGTGCCAGCAGCGCCAGCGTGGCCGCCAAAAACATTCAGTACTTC. Its translation: CASSASVAAKNIQYF.

The rearrangement links TRBV4-2 to TRBJ1-2; possible D gene TRBD1, 5 bases. V was cut by 0 bases and J by 8 bases, with 22 bases left in between. The CDR3 spans 17 residues. CDR1 is LGHNA and CDR2 is YNFKEQ in the germline V gene. The CDR3 here is CASSQEERAGRGRGYTF. Written as DNA, the CDR3 is TGTGCCAGCAGCCAAGAGGAGAGGGCAGGGAGGGGAAGAGGCTACACCTTC.

This clonotype has just a few counts. A clone one base away is much larger, so this may be a read error. The CDR3 DNA sequence: TGCGCCAGCAGCTACGCTAGCACAGATACGCAGTATTTT. As protein: CASSYASTDTQYF. This sequence joins TRBV5-1 and TRBJ2-3; D remains ambiguous. CDR1 SGHRS and CDR2 YFSETQ come from the germline V gene. There are 13 residues in the CDR3. The V gene lost 3 bases and the J gene lost 0 bases, with 5 bases spanning the gap. The entire variable domain, with the rest obtained from reference TRBV5-1 and TRBJ2-3, is as follows: KAGVTQTPRYLIKTRGQQVTLSCSPISGHRSVSWYQQTPGQGLQFLFEYFSETQRNKGNFPGRFSGRQFSNSRSEMNVSTLELGDSALYLCASSYASTDTQYFGPGTRLTVL.

Ten or more counts support this clonotype. The CDR3, as DNA: TGCGCCAGCAGCTGGACAGGGGGGCTTAACTATGGCTACACCTTC. It yields the protein CASSWTGGLNYGYTF. The V gene is TRBV5-1, the J gene TRBJ1-2; 10 bases align to TRBD1. The CDR3 is 15 amino acids. CDR1 and CDR2 from the germline V gene are SGHRS and YFSETQ. V lost 3 bases to trimming and J lost 1 base; unmatched junction nucleotides: 3.

This clonotype has only a few counts. The rearrangement links TRBV29-1 to TRBJ2-7, with D perhaps TRBD1 (7 bases). This CDR3 has 15 residues. The ends were cut back, 4 bases at V and 6 bases at J, with 22 bases in the middle. Germline V gene lookup returns CDR1 SQVTM and CDR2 ANQGSEA. As DNA, the CDR3 is TGCAGCGTTGCAAACCGACAGGGCGGGGTTGGCGAGCAGTACTTC. Translating gives CSVANRQGGVGEQYF.

This clonotype has ten or more counts. The chain recombines TRBV27 with TRBJ2-2, with TRBD1 matching over 8 bases. CDR3 size: 16 residues. V dropped 4 bases and J dropped 4; count of bases not matched to a gene: 8. CDR1 and CDR2 from the germline V gene are MNHEY and SMNVEV (reference sequence). CDR3 protein: CASSSITGGRTGELFF. The CDR3 region has the DNA TGTGCCAGCAGTTCTATTACAGGGGGGCGCACCGGGGAGCTGTTTTTT.

This clonotype came up many times. V gene TRBV7-9 combines with J gene TRBJ2-5; tentatively, D is TRBD2 (6 bases). Deletions cut 4 bases from V and 7 bases from J, with 16 bases between. Per germline, CDR1 SEHNR and CDR2 FQNEAQ (reference sequence). The CDR3 contains 14 residues. The CDR3 DNA reads as TGTGCCAGCAGCTCGCCGTCCTACGGGGGGACCCAGTACTTC. Protein product: CASSSPSYGGTQYF.

The sample holds a few counts of this clonotype. V is TRBV20-1 and J is TRBJ2-2, with D maybe TRBD1 (6 bases). The V end was cut by 6 bases, the J end by 2 bases, with 13 bases between. CDR1 and CDR2 from the germline V gene are DFQATT and SNEGSKA (reference sequence). The CDR3 is 14 residues long. In nucleotides, the CDR3 is TGCAGTGCCAGAATAGGGGGTAACACCGGGGAGCTGTTTTTT. Protein product: CSARIGGNTGELFF.

This clonotype was recorded at least ten times. The rearrangement joins TRBV20-1 to TRBJ1-2; 8 positions match TRBD1. Germline V gene sequence: CDR1 DFQATT, CDR2 SNEGSKA (reference sequence). V lost 2 bases, J lost 3 bases, and 20 bases stayed unmatched. CDR3 length equals 19 residues. Here the CDR3 reads CSARIRLGGQAWNDYGYTF. DNA of the CDR3: TGCAGTGCTAGAATCCGACTAGGGGGACAGGCTTGGAACGACTATGGCTACACCTTC.

At least ten counts were recorded for this clonotype. This chain links TRBV2 with TRBJ2-1; TRBD2 agrees at 10 bases. The CDR3 length is 15 residues. V dropped 6 bases and J dropped 6; count of bases not matched to a gene: 8. Germline V gives CDR1 SNHLY, CDR2 FYNNEI. The CDR3 bases are TGTGCCAGCAGCAACCCAGCGGGAGGGATCAATGAGCAGTTCTTC. Translating it yields CASSNPAGGINEQFF.

There are many counts of this clonotype. As DNA, the CDR3 is TGTGCCAGCAGGAGGACCGCTCTCATCTCCTACGAGCAGTACTTC. It translates to CASRRTALISYEQYF. The chain couples TRBV6-2 or TRBV6-3 to TRBJ2-7; D not resolved. CDR3 size: 15 residues. The V gene lost 6 bases and the J gene lost 0 bases, with 15 bases spanning the gap. Germline CDR1 is MNHEY and CDR2 is SVGEGT.

This clonotype has just a few counts. CDR3 sequence: CASSYSITSGGVGNEQFF. CDR3 coding DNA: TGTGCCAGCAGTTACTCGATAACTAGCGGGGGGGTAGGAAATGAGCAGTTCTTC. The chain is built from TRBV6-5 and TRBJ2-1; 13 bases align to TRBD2. V trimming: 0 bases; J trimming: 7 bases; junction bases outside the gene matches: 9. This CDR3 is built from 18 residues. Germline CDR1 reads MNHEY; CDR2 reads SVGAGI.

Details on this clonotype: This may be a read error: a much more frequent sequence differs by one nucleotide. The gene calls are TRBV19 and TRBJ2-1, with D perhaps assigned TRBD1 or TRBD2 (5 bases each). V lost 5 bases and J 8 bases, leaving 16 bases between the germline ends. The CDR3 sequence is 14 residues long. Germline V gene data show CDR1 as LNHDA and CDR2 as SQIVND (reference sequence). The chain's CDR3 is CASSVCPRGDEQFF. The DNA for the CDR3 is TGTGCCAGTAGTGTGTGTCCCCGGGGCGATGAGCAGTTCTTC.

This clonotype was counted many times. The V gene is TRBV19, the J gene TRBJ2-5, with 11 positions matching TRBD2. This CDR3 comprises 17 residues. The germline CDR1 and CDR2 sequences are LNHDA and SQIVND (reference sequence). V lost 5 bases and J lost 3; bases outside the gene matches: 11. The CDR3 is CASSARASGRYKETQYF. The CDR3 DNA sequence: TGTGCCAGTAGTGCTCGTGCTAGCGGGAGGTACAAAGAGACCCAGTACTTC.

This clonotype has at least ten counts. V gene TRBV6-1 combines with J gene TRBJ2-5, with D unclear. CDR3 length equals 13 residues. Per germline, CDR1 MNHNS and CDR2 SASEGT. V dropped 3 bases and J dropped 5 bases, with 10 bases sitting between them. CDR3 bases: TGTGCCAGCAGTGACGGCTCTGGGGAGACCCAGTACTTC. Its translation is CASSDGSGETQYF.

V is TRBV7-6 and J is TRBJ2-1, with D uncertain. The ends were cut back, 2 bases at V and 5 bases at J, with 7 bases in the middle. CDR1 SGHVS and CDR2 FNYEAQ come from the germline V gene. CDR3 length equals 13 residues. DNA of the CDR3: TGTGCCAGCAGCTTAAGGCTCAACAATGAGCAGTTCTTC. Residues: CASSLRLNNEQFF.

This clonotype has more than one count but fewer than ten. A single base separates this from a much larger clone, so it may be a read error. This rearrangement joins TRBV11-2 to TRBJ2-7; D remains ambiguous. Trimming shortened V by 1 base and J by 5 bases, and 12 bases separated the two germline ends. Germline assignment: CDR1 SGHAT and CDR2 FQNNGV. The CDR3 runs 14 residues. CDR3 DNA: TGTGCCAGCAGCTTAGTGTTCAGTCGGAACGAGCAGTACTTC. Translated: CASSLVFSRNEQYF. The whole variable domain, remainder taken from reference TRBV11-2 and TRBJ2-7, is EAGVAQSPRYKIIEKRQSVAFWCNPISGHATLYWYQQILGQGPKLLIQFQNNGVVDDSQLPKDRFSAERLKGVDSTLKIQPAKLEDSAVYLCASSLVFSRNEQYFGPGTRLTVT.